The rows below give T cell receptor beta chains drawn from one sample of a study of cytomegalovirus exposure and HLA in healthy donors. The repertoire was sequenced with immunoSEQ multiplex PCR; TCRdb's copy has only in-frame clones and lacks some. The sample carries about 190,000 clones, over 60% recorded once. The material sequenced was PBMCs. The source of these receptors is a woman aged 40 to 55 in good health and CMV-seronegative. Both conserved end residues are part of each CDR3. Fields, in order: D gene, V gene, clone size, J gene, CDR3 protein, CDR3 DNA. D genes are given only for firm matches. Only part of the rows carry a size: once, few, many, or a class if the clone is expanded.

TRBD2	TRBV30	.	TRBJ2-3	CARGGSGSRTSTDTQYF	TGTGCCCGGGGAGGCAGCGGGAGCCGGACTAGCACAGATACGCAGTATTTT
TRBD1	TRBV11-3	.	TRBJ2-7	CASSLGRQGSYEQYF	TGTGCCAGCAGCTTAGGGAGACAGGGTTCCTACGAGCAGTACTTC
TRBD2	TRBV5-1	once	TRBJ2-2	CASSFTSGRFTGELFF	TGCGCCAGCAGCTTTACTAGCGGGAGGTTCACCGGGGAGCTGTTTTTT
.	TRBV29-1	.	TRBJ1-1	CSVEDGTRAEAFF	TGCAGCGTTGAAGACGGAACTCGGGCTGAAGCTTTCTTT
TRBD2	TRBV19	few	TRBJ2-1	CASSKNSGDYNEQFF	TGTGCCAGTAGTAAAAATAGCGGGGATTACAATGAGCAGTTCTTC
.	TRBV4-2	.	TRBJ1-1	CASSQDRGLSAFF	TGTGCCAGCAGCCAAGATAGGGGGTTGTCAGCTTTCTTT
TRBD1	TRBV5-1	.	TRBJ2-2	CTSSLADRVETGELFF	TGCACCAGCAGCTTGGCCGACAGGGTAGAGACCGGGGAGCTGTTTTTT
.	TRBV5-4	.	TRBJ2-3	CASSPAEQKSTDTQYF	TGTGCCAGCAGCCCCGCCGAACAGAAGTCCACAGATACGCAGTATTTT
TRBD2	TRBV19	.	TRBJ2-1	CASSISGTSGRGAYNEQFF	TGTGCCAGTAGTATCTCCGGGACTAGCGGGAGAGGAGCCTACAATGAGCAGTTCTTC
.	TRBV6-5	.	TRBJ2-1	CASSYYPRVTYNEQFF	TGTGCCAGCAGTTACTATCCGAGAGTGACCTACAATGAGCAGTTCTTC
.	TRBV6-6	few	TRBJ1-1	CASSPYGGNTEAFF	TGTGCCAGCAGCCCCTATGGAGGGAACACTGAAGCTTTCTTT
.	TRBV6-5	once	TRBJ1-2	CASRSISGYTF	TGTGCCAGCAGATCAATTTCTGGCTACACCTTC
TRBD2	TRBV5-5	.	TRBJ2-5	CASSLVLAGDETQYF	TGTGCCAGCAGCTTGGTGCTAGCGGGAGACGAGACCCAGTACTTC